The sequence of this TCR beta chain was determined in a study of T cell clones after liver transplantation (dated by TCRdb to about 2019). About the full investigation: The samples were obtained from ITN030ST, a randomized trial that attempted immunosuppression withdrawal within 2 years after liver transplantation. Third party-reactive TCRbeta sequences from pre-transplant MLRs were also identified as an antigen-independent comparator for donor-reactive sequences. After a pre-transplant mixed lymphocyte reaction, TCRbeta sequencing was used to pinpoint donor-reactive T cell clones, which were subsequently tracked in post-transplant blood. Tolerance was defined as complete immunosuppression withdrawal for at least one year with no rise in liver enzymes beyond twice the upper limit of normal. Blood samples were collected pre-transplant, then pre-randomization ahead of withdrawal, and finally post-randomization once withdrawal had either been completed or failed. No induction therapy was given to the subjects, and standard immunosuppression was administered until randomization at 12-24 months post-transplant. The study cohort included 8 liver transplant recipients, of whom 3 were classified as tolerant and 5 as non-tolerant. Three of the eight recipients were HCV-positive; the others were transplanted for non-autoimmune, non-viral indications. Here is what the overall study found, with its caveats: The conclusions were preliminary, being limited by small, heterogeneous patient numbers and by non-standardized post-transplant time points. A greater decline was seen for donor-reactive sequences than for third party-reactive sequences, suggesting partial antigen-specific deletion unrelated to withdrawal success. Once repertoire turnover was taken into account, donor-reactive detection showed a significant reduction for CD4 in 7 of 8 subjects and for CD8 in 8 of 8. Low numbers of available donor cells limited the measurable donor-reactive repertoire in a couple of subjects. A significant post-transplant decrease in circulating donor-reactive CD4 TCRbeta sequences was observed in 5 of 8 subjects, irrespective of tolerance or HCV status. Because no allograft tissue specimens were available, donor-reactive T cells may have migrated into the graft instead of being deleted.

This sample's time point label indicates: pre-transplant. Thawed unstimulated PBMCs were stained for CD3, CD4 and CD8 and FACS-sorted into CD3+CD4+ and CD3+CD8+ populations. All 8 studied subjects were randomized to withdrawal of immunosuppression. The Qiagen DNeasy Blood and Tissue Kit was used for genomic DNA isolation. CDR1 MNHEY and CDR2 SMNVEV are derived from the germline V gene (reference sequence). From cysteine to phenylalanine, the CDR3 is 16 amino acids long. Only the CDR3 portion is preserved as DNA: 48 bases, with reading frame beginning at the first base. At the junction V is shortened by 5 bases and J by 3 bases; bases outside the gene matches: 9. A word on this clone: The target of this receptor is not known. The input lacks base qualities; no much larger clone sits a single base away.

High-throughput TCRbeta CDR3 sequencing of frozen genomic DNA was performed by immunoSEQ, with PCR amplification, mapping, bias correction and internal controls included. The paper's processing steps were these. Only productive rearrangements were retained, and each unique TCRbeta sequence was defined by its CDR3 nucleotide sequence together with its V and J gene. For classification of a sequence as donor-reactive, at least 5-fold expansion in CFSE-low cells relative to unstimulated pre-transplant cells and a frequency of at least 0.01% were required. Minimum frequency thresholds were set for each subject based on the unstimulated sample with the lowest template count, ensuring at least 90% detection power. Repertoire turnover was measured by Jensen-Shannon divergence between the top 1000 TCRbeta sequences post- and pre-transplant. Changes in detection of donor-reactive sequences were assessed with two-sided Fisher's exact tests. TCRdb took this table from immuneACCESS and kept in-frame rearrangements with V and J called. Such tables lack part of the clones; where checked against another copy, unresolved V genes explain under half of the gap, and the rest is unexplained. V, J and clone size are taken as reported in that table, and D and trimming were inferred from the DNA itself. Here the sample has 45,000 to 60,000 clones; approximately 84% occur a single time. The ten largest clones add up to 8% to 9.5% of the sample.

The material was CD4+ T cells from blood, obtained before liver transplant. The chain uses TRBV27 and TRBJ2-1, and TRBD2 aligns with 8 junction nucleotides. This receptor was obtained from a human donor who received a liver transplant. The DNA sequence is given as TGTGCCAGCAGTGTGGGGGGCGGGGGGATCTACAATGAGCAGTTCTTC. It is translated as CASSVGGGGIYNEQFF.